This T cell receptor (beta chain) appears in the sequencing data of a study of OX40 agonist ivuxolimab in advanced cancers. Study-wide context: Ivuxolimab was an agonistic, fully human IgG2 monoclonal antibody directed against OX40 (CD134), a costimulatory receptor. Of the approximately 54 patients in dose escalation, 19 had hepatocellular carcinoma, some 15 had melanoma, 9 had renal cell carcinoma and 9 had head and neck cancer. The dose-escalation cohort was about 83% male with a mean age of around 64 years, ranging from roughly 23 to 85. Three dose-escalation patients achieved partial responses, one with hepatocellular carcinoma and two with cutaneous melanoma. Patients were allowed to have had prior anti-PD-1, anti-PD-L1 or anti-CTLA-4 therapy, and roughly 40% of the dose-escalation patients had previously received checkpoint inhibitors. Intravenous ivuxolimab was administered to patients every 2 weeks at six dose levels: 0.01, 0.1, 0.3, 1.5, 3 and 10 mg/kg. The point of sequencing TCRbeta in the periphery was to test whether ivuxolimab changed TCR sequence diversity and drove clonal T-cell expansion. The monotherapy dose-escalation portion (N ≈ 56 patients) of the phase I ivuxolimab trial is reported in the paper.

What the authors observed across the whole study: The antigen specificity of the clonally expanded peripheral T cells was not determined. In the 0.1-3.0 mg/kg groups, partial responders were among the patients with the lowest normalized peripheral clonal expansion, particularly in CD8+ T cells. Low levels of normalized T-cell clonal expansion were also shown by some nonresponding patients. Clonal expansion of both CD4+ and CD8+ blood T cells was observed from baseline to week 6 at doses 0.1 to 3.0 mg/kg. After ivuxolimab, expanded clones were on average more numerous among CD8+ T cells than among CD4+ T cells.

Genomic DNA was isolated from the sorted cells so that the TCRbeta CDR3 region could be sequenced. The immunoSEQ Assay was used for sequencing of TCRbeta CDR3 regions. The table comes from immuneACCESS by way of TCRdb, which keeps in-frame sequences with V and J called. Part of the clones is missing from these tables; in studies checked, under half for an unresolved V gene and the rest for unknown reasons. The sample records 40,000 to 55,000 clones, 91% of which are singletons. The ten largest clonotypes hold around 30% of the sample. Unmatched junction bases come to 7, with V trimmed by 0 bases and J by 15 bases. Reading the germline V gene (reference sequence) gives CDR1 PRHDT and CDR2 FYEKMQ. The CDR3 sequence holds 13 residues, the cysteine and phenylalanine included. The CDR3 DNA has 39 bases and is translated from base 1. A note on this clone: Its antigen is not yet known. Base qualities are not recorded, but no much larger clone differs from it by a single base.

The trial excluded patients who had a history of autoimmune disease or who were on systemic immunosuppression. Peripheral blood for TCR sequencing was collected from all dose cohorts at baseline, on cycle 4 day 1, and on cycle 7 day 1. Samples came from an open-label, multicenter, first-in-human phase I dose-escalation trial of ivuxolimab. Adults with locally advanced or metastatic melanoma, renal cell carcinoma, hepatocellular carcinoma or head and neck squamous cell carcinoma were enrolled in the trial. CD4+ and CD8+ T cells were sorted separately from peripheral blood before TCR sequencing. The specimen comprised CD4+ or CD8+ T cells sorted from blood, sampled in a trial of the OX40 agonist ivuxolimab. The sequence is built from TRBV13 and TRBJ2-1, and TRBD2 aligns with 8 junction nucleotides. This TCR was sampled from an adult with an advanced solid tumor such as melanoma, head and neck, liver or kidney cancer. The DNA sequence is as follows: TGTGCCAGCAGCTTAGGTTTGGCGGGAGGCAGGTTCTTC. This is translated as CASSLGLAGGRFF. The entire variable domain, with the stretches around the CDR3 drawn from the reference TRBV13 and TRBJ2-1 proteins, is AAGVIQSPRHLIKEKRETATLKCYPIPRHDTVYWYQQGPGQDPQFLISFYEKMQSDKGSIPDRFSAQQFSDYHSELNMSSLELGDSALYFCASSLGLAGGRFFGPGTRLTVL.